The clone carrying this T cell receptor (beta chain) was observed a handful of times. Trimming stripped 5 bases from V and 0 bases from J, with 17 bases between. The CDR3 spans 16 residues. Per the germline V gene, CDR1 is SEHNR and CDR2 is FQNEAQ (reference sequence). Two oligonucleotides, mixed equimolar, formed the beta constant-region primer covering TRBC1 and TRBC2. Using its own MiXCR run on the UMI-ligation and nested PCR reads, TCRdb lists one record per CDR3 protein. In the table there are roughly 40,000 distinct CDR3 sequences, roughly 15% of which are singletons. This entry comes from a study of naive and memory T cell subsets. CD4 T cells were positively selected, then CD8 T cells from the CD4-negative fraction. Cells stained for CD3, CD4, CD8, CD45RA, CD27 and viability were sorted into four CD45RA/CD27 subsets.

The source is a human donor in good health. The sample was effector memory CD4+ T cells from blood. As to subset: effector memory, CD45RA- CD27-. V and J are TRBV7-9 and TRBJ2-7, with a tentative D call TRBD2 (6 bases). In DNA form, the CDR3 reads TGTGCCAGCAGCCCTACGCGGGGAAGTAGCTCCTACGAGCAGTACTTC. Protein: CASSPTRGSSSYEQYF.